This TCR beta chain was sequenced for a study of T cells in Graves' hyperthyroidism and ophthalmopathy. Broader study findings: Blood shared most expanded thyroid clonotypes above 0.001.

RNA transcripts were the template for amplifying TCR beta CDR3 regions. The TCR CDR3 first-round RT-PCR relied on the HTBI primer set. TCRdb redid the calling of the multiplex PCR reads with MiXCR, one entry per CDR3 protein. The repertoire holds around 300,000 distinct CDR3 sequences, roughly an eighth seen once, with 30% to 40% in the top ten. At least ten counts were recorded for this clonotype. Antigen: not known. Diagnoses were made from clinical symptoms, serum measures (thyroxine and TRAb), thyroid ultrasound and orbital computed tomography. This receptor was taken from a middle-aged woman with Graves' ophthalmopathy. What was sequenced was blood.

DNA of the CDR3: TGTGCCAGCAGGTTCCCTGGGTCCGCCCGGACAGTTGAAGCTTTCTTT. Its protein product is CASRFPGSARTVEAFF. The rearrangement joins TRBV2 to TRBJ1-1; D is possibly TRBD1 (6 bases). V was pared by 6 bases and J by 7 bases, with 24 bases between. The CDR3 is 16 amino acids. Germline assignment: CDR1 SNHLY and CDR2 FYNNEI.